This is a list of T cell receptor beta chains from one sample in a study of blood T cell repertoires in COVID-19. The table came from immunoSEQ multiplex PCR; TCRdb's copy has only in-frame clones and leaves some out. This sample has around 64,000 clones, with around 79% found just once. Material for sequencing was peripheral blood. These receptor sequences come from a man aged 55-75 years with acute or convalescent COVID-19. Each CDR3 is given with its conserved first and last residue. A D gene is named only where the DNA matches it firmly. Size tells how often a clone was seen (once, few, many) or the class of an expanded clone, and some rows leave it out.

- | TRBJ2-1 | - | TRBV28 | TGTGCCAGCAGTTTATTTTTCACTGGCGGATACAATGAGCAGTTCTTC | CASSLFFTGGYNEQFF
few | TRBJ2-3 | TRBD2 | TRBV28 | TGTGCCAGCAGTTCCGGGACTAGCGGGAACCCAGATACGCAGTATTTT | CASSSGTSGNPDTQYF
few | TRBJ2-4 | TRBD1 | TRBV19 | TGTGCCAGTACCAATCCGGGACAGGGTATCGACATTCAGTACTTC | CASTNPGQGIDIQYF
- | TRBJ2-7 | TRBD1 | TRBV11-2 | TGTGCCAGCAGCTTAAGGGAGACAGGGCAATACGAGCAGTACTTC | CASSLRETGQYEQYF
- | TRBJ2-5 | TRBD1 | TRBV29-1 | TGCAGCGTCTCACCGGGACAGGTCCAAGAGACCCAGTACTTC | CSVSPGQVQETQYF
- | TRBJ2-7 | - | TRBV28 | TGTGCCAGCAGCCAGGTGGCAGGGTCCGGGCTCTACGAGCAGTACTTC | CASSQVAGSGLYEQYF
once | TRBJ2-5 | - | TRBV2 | TGTGCCAGCACCCTGCGGGTAACCCAGTACTTC | CASTLRVTQYF
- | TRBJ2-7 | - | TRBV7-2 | TGTGCCAGCAGCTCTGGACAGTCCTACGAGCAGTACTTC | CASSSGQSYEQYF
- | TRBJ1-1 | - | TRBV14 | TGTGCCAGCAGCCAAACCGACAGGATACTCACTGAAGCTTTCTTT | CASSQTDRILTEAFF
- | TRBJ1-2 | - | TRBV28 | TGTGCCAGCAGCCCAGACAGGAGTTCTAACTATGGCTACACCTTC | CASSPDRSSNYGYTF
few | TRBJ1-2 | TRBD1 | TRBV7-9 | TGTGCCAGCAGCTTAGCCTGGGACAGGTCCAACTATGGCTACACCTTC | CASSLAWDRSNYGYTF
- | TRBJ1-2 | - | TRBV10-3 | TGTGCCATCAGTGCCCAGGGTAACTATGGCTACACCTTC | CAISAQGNYGYTF
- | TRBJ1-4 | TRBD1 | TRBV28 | TGTGCCAGCGTATCGACGGGACAGACTAATGAAAAACTGTTTTTT | CASVSTGQTNEKLFF
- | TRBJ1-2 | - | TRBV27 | TGTGCCAGCAGTTTAGGGCAGGGTCTTTATGGCTACACCTTC | CASSLGQGLYGYTF
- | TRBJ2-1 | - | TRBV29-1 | TGCAGCGTTGGGGAGGCGGGAAACAATGAGCAGTTCTTC | CSVGEAGNNEQFF
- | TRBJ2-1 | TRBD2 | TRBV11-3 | TGTGCCAGCAGCCCTCGGACTAGCGGCCTTGGCAATGAGCAGTTCTTC | CASSPRTSGLGNEQFF
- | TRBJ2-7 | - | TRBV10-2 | TGCGCCAGCAGTTCCTCGGGTTACGAGCAGTACTTC | CASSSSGYEQYF
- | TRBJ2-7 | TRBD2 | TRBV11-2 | TGTGCCAGCAGCCTCCCGGGACTAGCGTTTTACGAGCAGTACTTC | CASSLPGLAFYEQYF
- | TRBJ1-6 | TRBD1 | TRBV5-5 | TGTGCCAGCAGCTGGGGACAGGGTGGAAATTCACCCCTCCACTTT | CASSWGQGGNSPLHF
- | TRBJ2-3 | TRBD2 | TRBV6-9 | TGTGCCAGCAGGAAATCGGGACTAAAAATCACAGATACGCAGTATTTT | CASRKSGLKITDTQYF